This T cell receptor (beta chain) stems from a study of blood T cell repertoires in COVID-19. Libraries were prepared by immunoSEQ multiplex PCR; TCRdb keeps only in-frame clonotypes and omits some of them. This table holds about 89,000 clones, approximately 90% found once. This clone was seen more than once but under ten times. The CDR3 runs 12 residues. V was pared by 1 base and J by 7 bases, with 8 bases between. Germline assignment: CDR1 SGHNT and CDR2 YYREEE (reference sequence). The rearrangement joins TRBV5-4 to TRBJ1-2, with unresolved D. This TCR derives from a human donor with active COVID-19. The donor label of this sample is uncertain. The sequenced material came from peripheral blood. DNA of the CDR3: TGTGCCAGCAGCTTGCGTAAAATTGGCTACACCTTC. Protein sequence: CASSLRKIGYTF.